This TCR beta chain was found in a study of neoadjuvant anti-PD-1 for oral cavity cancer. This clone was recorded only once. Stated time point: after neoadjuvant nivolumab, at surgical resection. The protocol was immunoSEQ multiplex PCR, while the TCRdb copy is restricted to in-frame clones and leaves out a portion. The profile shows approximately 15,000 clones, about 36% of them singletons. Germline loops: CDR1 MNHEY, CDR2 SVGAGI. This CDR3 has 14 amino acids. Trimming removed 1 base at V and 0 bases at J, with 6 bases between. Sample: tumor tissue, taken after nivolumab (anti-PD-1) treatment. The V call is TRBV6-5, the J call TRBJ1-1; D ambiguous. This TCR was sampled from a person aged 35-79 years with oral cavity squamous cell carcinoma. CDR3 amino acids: CASSYWQVNTEAFF. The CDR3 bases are TGTGCCAGCAGTTACTGGCAGGTGAACACTGAAGCTTTCTTT.